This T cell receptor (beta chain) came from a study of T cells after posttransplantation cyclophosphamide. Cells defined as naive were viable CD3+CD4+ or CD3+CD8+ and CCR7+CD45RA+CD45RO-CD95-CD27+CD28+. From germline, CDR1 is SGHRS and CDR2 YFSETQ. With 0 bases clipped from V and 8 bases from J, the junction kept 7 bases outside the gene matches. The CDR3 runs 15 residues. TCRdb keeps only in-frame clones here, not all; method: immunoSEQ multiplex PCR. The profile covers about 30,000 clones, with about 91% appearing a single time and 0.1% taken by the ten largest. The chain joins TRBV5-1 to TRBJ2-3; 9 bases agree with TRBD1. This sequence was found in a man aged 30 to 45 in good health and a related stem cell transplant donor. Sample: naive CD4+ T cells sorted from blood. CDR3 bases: TGCGCCAGCAGCTTGGTAACAGGGGGCGGAGGTACGCAGTATTTT. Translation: CASSLVTGGGGTQYF.